The 22 T cell receptor beta chains reported below all come from one sample, sequenced in a study of shared clonotypes between healthy human individuals. The assay was immunoSEQ multiplex PCR, and TCRdb's table has in-frame clones only and misses some. The profile covers around 1,900,000 clones, with around 93% appearing a single time and around 1.8% taken by the ten largest. Terminally differentiated effector memory CD45RA+ cells were left out of the naive CD8 fraction, which was CD45RO-negative and positively selected for CCR7. Specimen: naive CD8+ T cells from PBMCs. These receptors were collected from a man younger than 30 in good health. Some clones in this sample may be carry-over from other donors' samples.

As to this clone: Other DNA sequences within the sample encode an identical CDR3. The genes are TRBV28 and TRBJ1-5, with D uncertain. Germline V gene data show CDR1 as MDHEN and CDR2 as SYDVKM. V was clipped by 3 bases and J by 7 bases, with 13 bases between them. This CDR3 is built from 14 residues. The CDR3 DNA is TGTGCCAGCAGTTTTCGGGGTCGCGGACAGCCCCAGCATTTT. It yields the protein CASSFRGRGQPQHF.

The chain combines TRBV7-9 with TRBJ2-7, with D uncertain. CDR3 length: 13 amino acids. Trimming removed 5 bases from V and 6 bases from J, with 14 bases in between. Germline assignment: CDR1 SEHNR and CDR2 FQNEAQ (reference sequence). CDR3 in DNA: TGTGCCAGCAGCCCCGTGATACTCTCCGAGCAGTACTTC. Translated, it gives CASSPVILSEQYF.

This chain uses TRBV9 with TRBJ2-7; possibly TRBD2 for D (6 bases). Per the germline V gene, CDR1 is SGDLS and CDR2 is YYNGEE. V lost 0 bases, J lost 0 bases, and 10 bases lay in between. The CDR3 spans 15 residues. The CDR3 DNA sequence: TGTGCCAGCAGCGTAGCTTGGGACTTCTCCTACGAGCAGTACTTC. Protein: CASSVAWDFSYEQYF.

Comments on this clone: The same CDR3 can be traced to other DNA sequences in this sample. The chain carries TRBV27 and TRBJ2-7; D possibly corresponds to TRBD2 (6 bases). CDR1 is MNHEY and CDR2 is SMNVEV in the germline V gene (reference sequence). V lost 3 bases to trimming and J lost 3 bases, with 9 bases between them. The CDR3 spans 13 residues. The CDR3 DNA reads TGTGCCAGCAGTTTGAGTAGCGGCTACGAGCAGTACTTC. Its translation: CASSLSSGYEQYF.

This sequence joins TRBV7-6 and TRBJ2-1; the match to TRBD2 covers 12 bases. The J segment lost 5 bases and the V segment lost 4 bases, leaving 3 bases of the junction unmatched. Germline V gene lookup returns CDR1 SGHVS and CDR2 FNYEAQ. The CDR3 runs to 15 residues. The CDR3 region has the DNA TGTGCCAGCAGCTCACTAGCGGGAGGCAACAATGAGCAGTTCTTC. Amino acid sequence: CASSSLAGGNNEQFF.

V gene TRBV29-1 combines with J gene TRBJ2-7, with TRBD1 identical over 7 bases. CDR3 size: 15 residues. The germline gives CDR1 SQVTM, CDR2 ANQGSEA. J was trimmed by 2 bases and V by 0 bases; bases with no gene match: 7. CDR3 protein: CSVEEDNRGPYEQYF. The CDR3 region has the DNA TGCAGCGTTGAAGAGGATAACAGGGGTCCCTACGAGCAGTACTTC.

The rearrangement uses TRBV27 and TRBJ1-5; D is perhaps TRBD1 (5 bases). Per germline, CDR1 MNHEY and CDR2 SMNVEV (reference sequence). The CDR3 contains 12 residues. CDR3 nucleotides: TGTGCAGTAGGGGCCAGCAATCAGCCCCAGCATTTT. This codes for CAVGASNQPQHF.

This clone was seen only once. This chain uses TRBV19 with TRBJ2-4; weak D call: TRBD2 (5 bases). Germline V gene lookup returns CDR1 LNHDA and CDR2 SQIVND (reference sequence). CDR3 length equals 18 residues. The ends were cut back, 4 bases at V and 1 base at J, with 20 bases in the middle. The CDR3: CASSSRALERGAKNIQYF. The CDR3 bases are TGTGCCAGTAGTAGCCGGGCCCTAGAACGAGGGGCCAAAAACATTCAGTACTTC.

The J gene is TRBJ1-4, the V gene TRBV5-1; 9 bases are shared with TRBD1. The V segment lost 0 bases and the J segment 7 bases; nucleotides outside the gene matches: 4. The CDR3 runs to 15 residues. Germline loops: CDR1 SGHRS, CDR2 YFSETQ. CDR3 residues: CASSLAGQGFEKLFF. Written as DNA, the CDR3 is TGCGCCAGCAGCTTGGCAGGACAGGGGTTTGAAAAACTGTTTTTT.

The chain has TRBV7-9 and TRBJ1-2; D ambiguous. V was pared by 4 bases and J by 8 bases, with 11 bases between. The CDR3 covers 12 residues. Per germline, CDR1 SEHNR and CDR2 FQNEAQ (reference sequence). The CDR3 reads CASSSDTSGYTF. Here the CDR3 DNA reads TGTGCCAGCAGCTCAGACACGTCCGGCTACACCTTC.

The rearrangement links TRBV10-3 to TRBJ1-1; TRBD1 agrees at 10 bases. This CDR3 is built from 15 residues. Germline values: CDR1 ENHRY, CDR2 SYGVKD. The V and J ends lost 6 bases and 2 bases, in that order; junction bases with no gene match: 6. In DNA form, the CDR3 reads TGTGCCATCAGAGAAGGGACAGGGGTAAACACTGAAGCTTTCTTT. This encodes CAIREGTGVNTEAFF.

The genes are TRBV7-9 and TRBJ2-1; a possible D gene is TRBD2 (5 bases). V lost 1 base and J 7 bases, leaving 8 bases between the germline ends. CDR3 length: 13 residues. Germline CDR1 and CDR2: SEHNR and FQNEAQ (reference sequence). The CDR3 DNA follows: TGTGCCAGCAGCTTAGAGGGCGGGAATGAGCAGTTCTTC. Its translation is CASSLEGGNEQFF.

This chain joins TRBV28 and TRBJ1-3, with D tentatively TRBD1 (6 bases). Trimming cost V 4 bases and J 4 bases, with 8 bases left between them. CDR1 is MDHEN and CDR2 is SYDVKM in the germline V gene. The CDR3 covers 13 residues. The CDR3 reads CASSSGQGNTIYF. In DNA form, the CDR3 reads TGTGCCAGCAGTTCCGGACAGGGAAACACCATATATTTT.

The V and J genes are TRBV9 and TRBJ2-2, with D possibly being TRBD2 (6 bases). The CDR3 has 13 residues. V was trimmed by 3 bases and J by 7 bases, leaving 10 bases between them. From germline, CDR1 is SGDLS and CDR2 YYNGEE. The CDR3 bases are TGTGCCAGCAGCGGATTGGAGGGCGGGGAGCTGTTTTTT. Translated, it gives CASSGLEGGELFF. The entire variable domain, with the rest obtained from reference TRBV9 and TRBJ2-2, is as follows: DSGVTQTPKHLITATGQRVTLRCSPRSGDLSVYWYQQSLDQGLQFLIQYYNGEERAKGNILERFSAQQFPDLHSELNLSSLELGDSALYFCASSGLEGGELFFGEGSRLTVL.

The V call is TRBV28, the J call TRBJ1-1; tentatively, D is TRBD1 (5 bases). Between the trimmed V and J ends, which lost 10 bases and 8 bases, there was a span of 14 bases. The CDR3 consists of 11 residues. Looked up from germline, CDR1 is MDHEN and CDR2 is SYDVKM. CDR3 DNA: TGTGCCATCAGGGACCCGGTAGAAGCTTTCTTT. The encoded protein is CAIRDPVEAFF.

V gene TRBV2 combines with J gene TRBJ2-7; D might be TRBD1 or TRBD2, each matching 7 bases. Germline V CDR1 and CDR2: SNHLY, FYNNEI. Trimming left V 2 bases short and J 3 bases short, with 20 bases between. This CDR3 is 17 amino acids long. This chain's CDR3 is CASSERAPGGAGYEQYF. The CDR3 DNA reads as TGTGCCAGCAGTGAAAGGGCGCCAGGGGGGGCCGGCTACGAGCAGTACTTC.

This chain uses TRBV7-6 with TRBJ2-3; the match to TRBD2 covers 12 bases. V was pared by 5 bases and J by 4 bases, with 10 bases of the junction left unmatched. Germline assignment: CDR1 SGHVS and CDR2 FNYEAQ. The CDR3 runs to 17 residues. In DNA, the CDR3 is TGTGCCAGCAGCGTCAGGACTAGCGGGAAGGTCTCAGATACGCAGTATTTT. Translating gives CASSVRTSGKVSDTQYF.

V usage is TRBV7-3 and J usage is TRBJ2-2; 7 nucleotides match TRBD2. The CDR3 consists of 12 residues. V shed 10 bases and J 2 bases; nucleotides not matched to a gene: 1. The germline gives CDR1 SGHTA, CDR2 FQGTGA. CDR3 in DNA: TGTGCCACAGCGGGAAACACCGGGGAGCTGTTTTTT. This encodes CATAGNTGELFF.

The V call is TRBV27, the J call TRBJ2-3; D uncertain. The V end was cut by 1 base, the J end by 4 bases, with 3 bases between. Germline V gives CDR1 MNHEY, CDR2 SMNVEV (reference sequence). The CDR3 totals 12 residues. Written as DNA, the CDR3 is TGTGCCAGCAGTTTATGGCCAGATACGCAGTATTTT. Translating gives CASSLWPDTQYF.

The rearrangement uses TRBV25-1 and TRBJ2-7; 7 nucleotides agree with TRBD2. Trimming removed 0 bases from V and 3 bases from J; junction bases left unmatched: 5. The CDR3 is 15 amino acids. Germline V gene sequence: CDR1 MGHDK, CDR2 SYGVNS. CDR3 nucleotide sequence: TGTGCCAGCAGTGAATATAGGGAGGGACGCTACGAGCAGTACTTC. It encodes CASSEYREGRYEQYF.

This clone was detected once. Other DNA sequences from this sample encode an identical CDR3 as well. The genes are TRBV27 and TRBJ1-5; D is undetermined. Trimming pared 5 bases from V and 2 bases from J, leaving 7 bases between. The CDR3 is 13 residues long. Germline V gene lookup returns CDR1 MNHEY and CDR2 SMNVEV (reference sequence). The CDR3 protein is CASSIRGNQPQHF. Here the CDR3 DNA reads TGTGCCAGCAGTATTAGGGGCAATCAGCCCCAGCATTTT.

The CDR3 here is CASSLQQFTEAFF. The CDR3 region has the DNA TGTGCCAGCAGTTTGCAGCAGTTCACTGAAGCTTTCTTT. The rearrangement links TRBV27 to TRBJ1-1; D remains unclear. CDR1 and CDR2 from the germline V gene are MNHEY and SMNVEV (reference sequence). CDR3 length: 13 amino acids. V was shortened by 3 bases and J by 4 bases, with 9 bases between the two germline ends.